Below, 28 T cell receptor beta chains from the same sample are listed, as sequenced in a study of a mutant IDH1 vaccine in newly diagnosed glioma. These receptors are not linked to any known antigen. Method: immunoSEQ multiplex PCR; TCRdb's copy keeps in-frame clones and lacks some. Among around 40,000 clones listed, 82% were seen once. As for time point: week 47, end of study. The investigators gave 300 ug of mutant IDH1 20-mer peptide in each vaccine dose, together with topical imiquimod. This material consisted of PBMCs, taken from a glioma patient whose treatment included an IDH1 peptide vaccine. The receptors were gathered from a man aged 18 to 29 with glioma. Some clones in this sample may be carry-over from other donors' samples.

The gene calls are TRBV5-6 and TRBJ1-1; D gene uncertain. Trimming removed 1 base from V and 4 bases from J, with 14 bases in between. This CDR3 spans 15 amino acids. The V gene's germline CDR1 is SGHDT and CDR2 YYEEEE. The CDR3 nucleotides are TGTGCCAGCAGCTTGTGGGCCGGGGTTCCCACTGAAGCTTTCTTT. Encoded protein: CASSLWAGVPTEAFF.

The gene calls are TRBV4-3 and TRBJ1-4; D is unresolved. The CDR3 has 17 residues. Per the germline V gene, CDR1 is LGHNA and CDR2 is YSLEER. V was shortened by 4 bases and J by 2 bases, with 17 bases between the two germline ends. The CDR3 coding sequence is TGCGCCAGCAGCCCCCGAGAGGCGGGTAGGACTAATGAAAAACTGTTTTTT. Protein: CASSPREAGRTNEKLFF.

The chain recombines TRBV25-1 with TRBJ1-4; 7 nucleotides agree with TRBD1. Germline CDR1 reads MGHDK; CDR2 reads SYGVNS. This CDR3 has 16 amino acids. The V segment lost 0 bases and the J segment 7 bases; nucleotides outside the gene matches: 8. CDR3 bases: TGTGCCAGCAGTGAATACCCAGCAGGGACAGCTGAAAAACTGTTTTTT. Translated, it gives CASSEYPAGTAEKLFF.

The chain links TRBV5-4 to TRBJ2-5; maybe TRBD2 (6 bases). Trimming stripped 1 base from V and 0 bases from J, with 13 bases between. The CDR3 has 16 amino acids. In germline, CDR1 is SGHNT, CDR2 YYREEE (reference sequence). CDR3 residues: CASSLLHRDYQETQYF. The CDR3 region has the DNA TGTGCCAGCAGCTTGCTCCATCGGGACTACCAAGAGACCCAGTACTTC.

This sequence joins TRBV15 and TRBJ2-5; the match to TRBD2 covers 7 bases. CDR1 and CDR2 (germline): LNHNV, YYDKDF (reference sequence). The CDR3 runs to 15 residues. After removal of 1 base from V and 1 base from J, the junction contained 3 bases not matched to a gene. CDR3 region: CATSRGTRAQETQYF. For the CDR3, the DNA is TGTGCCACCAGCAGAGGGACTAGGGCCCAAGAGACCCAGTACTTC.

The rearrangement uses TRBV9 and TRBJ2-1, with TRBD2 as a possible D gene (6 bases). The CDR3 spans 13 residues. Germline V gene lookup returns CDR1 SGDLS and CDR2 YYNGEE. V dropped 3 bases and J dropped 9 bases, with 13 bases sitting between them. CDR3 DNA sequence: TGTGCCAGCAGCGCCCTCACTAGCTCTGAGCAGTTCTTC. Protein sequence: CASSALTSSEQFF.

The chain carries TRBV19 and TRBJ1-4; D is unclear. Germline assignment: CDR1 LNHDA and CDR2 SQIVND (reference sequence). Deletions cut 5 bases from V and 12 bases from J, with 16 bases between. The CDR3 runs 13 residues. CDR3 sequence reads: CASSVWGGFELFF. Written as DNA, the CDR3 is TGTGCCAGTAGTGTGTGGGGTGGGTTCGAACTGTTTTTT.

In nucleotides, the CDR3 is TGCGCCAGCAGCCAAGAGGTTCTAGGGCCAGATACGCAGTATTTT. This translates into CASSQEVLGPDTQYF. The chain uses TRBV4-3 and TRBJ2-3; no firm D call. The CDR3 consists of 15 residues. The ends were cut back, 0 bases at V and 4 bases at J, with 11 bases in the middle. In germline, CDR1 is LGHNA, CDR2 YSLEER.

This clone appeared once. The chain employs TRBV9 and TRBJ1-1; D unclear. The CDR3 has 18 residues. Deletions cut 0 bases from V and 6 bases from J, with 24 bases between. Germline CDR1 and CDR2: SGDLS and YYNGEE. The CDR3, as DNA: TGTGCCAGCAGCGTAGTAAGTAAGGCACATTCATACGGGGCTGAAGCTTTCTTT. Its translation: CASSVVSKAHSYGAEAFF.

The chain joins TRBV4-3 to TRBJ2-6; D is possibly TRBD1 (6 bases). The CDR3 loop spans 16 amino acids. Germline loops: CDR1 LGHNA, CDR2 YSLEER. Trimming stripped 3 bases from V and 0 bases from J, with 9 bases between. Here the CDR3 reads CASSQGHNSGANVLTF. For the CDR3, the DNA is TGCGCCAGCAGCCAGGGACACAACTCTGGGGCCAACGTCCTGACTTTC.

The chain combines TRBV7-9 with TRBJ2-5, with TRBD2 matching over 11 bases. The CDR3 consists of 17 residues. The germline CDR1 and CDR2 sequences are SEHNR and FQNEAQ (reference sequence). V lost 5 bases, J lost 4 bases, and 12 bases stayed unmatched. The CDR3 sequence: CASSRHQLAGDRETQYF. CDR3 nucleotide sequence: TGTGCCAGCAGCCGCCATCAACTAGCGGGAGATAGAGAGACCCAGTACTTC.

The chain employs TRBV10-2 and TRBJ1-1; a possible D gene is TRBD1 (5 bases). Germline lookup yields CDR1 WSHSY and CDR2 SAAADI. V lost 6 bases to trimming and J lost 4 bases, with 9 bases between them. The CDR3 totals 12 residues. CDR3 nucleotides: TGCGCCAGCAGCCAGGGAGGCACTGAAGCTTTCTTT. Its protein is CASSQGGTEAFF.

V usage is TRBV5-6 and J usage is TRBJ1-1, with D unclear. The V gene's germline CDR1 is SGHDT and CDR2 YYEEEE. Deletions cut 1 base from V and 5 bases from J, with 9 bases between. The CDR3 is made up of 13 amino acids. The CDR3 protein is CASSLSPSTEAFF. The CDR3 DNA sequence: TGTGCCAGCAGCTTGTCCCCGTCGACTGAAGCTTTCTTT. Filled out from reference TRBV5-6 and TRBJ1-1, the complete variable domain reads DAGVTQSPTHLIKTRGQQVTLRCSPKSGHDTVSWYQQALGQGPQFIFQYYEEEERQRGNFPDRFSGHQFPNYSSELNVNALLLGDSALYLCASSLSPSTEAFFGQGTRLTVV.

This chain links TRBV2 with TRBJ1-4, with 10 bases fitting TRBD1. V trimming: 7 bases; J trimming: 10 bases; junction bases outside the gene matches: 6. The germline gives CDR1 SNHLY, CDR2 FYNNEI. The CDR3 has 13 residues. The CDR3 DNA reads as TGTGCCAGCACCTTCGGGGACAGGGGAAAACTGTTTTTT. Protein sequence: CASTFGDRGKLFF.

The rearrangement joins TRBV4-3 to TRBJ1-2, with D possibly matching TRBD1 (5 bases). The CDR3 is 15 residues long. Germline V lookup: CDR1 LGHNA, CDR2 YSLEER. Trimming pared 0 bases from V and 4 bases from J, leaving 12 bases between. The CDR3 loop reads CASSQELQDIYGYTF. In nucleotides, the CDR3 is TGCGCCAGCAGCCAAGAATTACAGGATATCTATGGCTACACCTTC.

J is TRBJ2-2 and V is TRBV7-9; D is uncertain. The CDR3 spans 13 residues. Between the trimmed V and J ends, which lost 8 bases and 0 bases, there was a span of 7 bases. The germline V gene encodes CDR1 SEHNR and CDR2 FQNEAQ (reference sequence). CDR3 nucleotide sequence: TGTGCCAGCGGGGATTCGAACACCGGGGAGCTGTTTTTT. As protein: CASGDSNTGELFF.

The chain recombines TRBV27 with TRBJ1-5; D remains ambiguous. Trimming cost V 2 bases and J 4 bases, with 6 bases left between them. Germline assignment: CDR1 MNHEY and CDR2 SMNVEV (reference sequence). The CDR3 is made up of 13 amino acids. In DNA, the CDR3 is TGTGCCAGCAGTTTAAGGGAAAATCAGCCCCAGCATTTT. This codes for CASSLRENQPQHF.

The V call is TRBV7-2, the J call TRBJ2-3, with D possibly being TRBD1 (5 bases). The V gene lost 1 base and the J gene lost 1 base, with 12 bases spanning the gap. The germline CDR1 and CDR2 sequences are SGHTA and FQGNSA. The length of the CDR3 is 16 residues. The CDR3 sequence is CASSLETEEGTDTQYF. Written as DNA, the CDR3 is TGTGCCAGCAGCTTAGAGACAGAGGAAGGCACAGATACGCAGTATTTT.

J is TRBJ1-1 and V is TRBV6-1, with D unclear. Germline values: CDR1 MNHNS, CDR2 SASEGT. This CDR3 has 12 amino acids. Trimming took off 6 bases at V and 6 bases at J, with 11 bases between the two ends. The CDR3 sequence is CASSRGFAEAFF. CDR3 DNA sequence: TGTGCCAGCAGCCGAGGGTTCGCTGAAGCTTTCTTT.

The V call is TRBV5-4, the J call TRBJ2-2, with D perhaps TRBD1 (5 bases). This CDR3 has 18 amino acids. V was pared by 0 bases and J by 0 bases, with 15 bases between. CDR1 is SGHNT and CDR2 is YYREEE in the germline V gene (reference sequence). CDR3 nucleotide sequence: TGTGCCAGCAGCTTGGGTTCAAGGGGCCGAGCGAACACCGGGGAGCTGTTTTTT. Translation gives CASSLGSRGRANTGELFF.

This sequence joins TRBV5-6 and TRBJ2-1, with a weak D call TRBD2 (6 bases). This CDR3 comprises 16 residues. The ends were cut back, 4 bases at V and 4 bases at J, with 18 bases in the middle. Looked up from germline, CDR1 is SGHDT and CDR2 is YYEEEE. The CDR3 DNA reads TGTGCCAGCAGCCCCCCCCAAGCGGGCCTATACAATGAGCAGTTCTTC. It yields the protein CASSPPQAGLYNEQFF.

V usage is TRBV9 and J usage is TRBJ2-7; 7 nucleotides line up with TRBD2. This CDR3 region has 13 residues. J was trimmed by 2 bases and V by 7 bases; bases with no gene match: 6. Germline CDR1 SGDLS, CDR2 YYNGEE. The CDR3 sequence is CASGPSGTYEQYF. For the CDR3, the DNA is TGTGCCAGCGGACCTAGCGGTACCTACGAGCAGTACTTC. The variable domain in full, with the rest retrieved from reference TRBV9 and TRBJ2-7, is DSGVTQTPKHLITATGQRVTLRCSPRSGDLSVYWYQQSLDQGLQFLIQYYNGEERAKGNILERFSAQQFPDLHSELNLSSLELGDSALYFCASGPSGTYEQYFGPGTRLTVT.

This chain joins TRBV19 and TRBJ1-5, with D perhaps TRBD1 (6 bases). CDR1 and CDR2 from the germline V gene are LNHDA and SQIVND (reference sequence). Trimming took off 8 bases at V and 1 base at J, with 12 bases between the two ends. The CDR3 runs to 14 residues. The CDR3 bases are TGTGCCAGTCGGACAGTCGGGAGCAATCAGCCCCAGCATTTT. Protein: CASRTVGSNQPQHF.

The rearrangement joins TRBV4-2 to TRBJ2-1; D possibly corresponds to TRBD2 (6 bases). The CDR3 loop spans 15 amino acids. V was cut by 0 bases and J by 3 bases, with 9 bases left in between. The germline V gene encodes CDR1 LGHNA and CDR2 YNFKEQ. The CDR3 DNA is TGTGCCAGCAGCCAAGAAAAGACTAGCTACAATGAGCAGTTCTTC. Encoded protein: CASSQEKTSYNEQFF.

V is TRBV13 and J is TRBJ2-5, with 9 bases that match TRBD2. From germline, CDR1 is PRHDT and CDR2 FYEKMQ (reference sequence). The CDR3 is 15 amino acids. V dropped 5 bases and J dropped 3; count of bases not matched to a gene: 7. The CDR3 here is CASSPRASGKETQYF. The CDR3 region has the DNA TGTGCCAGCAGCCCCCGCGCTAGCGGGAAAGAGACCCAGTACTTC. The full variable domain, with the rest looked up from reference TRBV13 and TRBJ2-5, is AAGVIQSPRHLIKEKRETATLKCYPIPRHDTVYWYQQGPGQDPQFLISFYEKMQSDKGSIPDRFSAQQFSDYHSELNMSSLELGDSALYFCASSPRASGKETQYFGPGTRLLVL.

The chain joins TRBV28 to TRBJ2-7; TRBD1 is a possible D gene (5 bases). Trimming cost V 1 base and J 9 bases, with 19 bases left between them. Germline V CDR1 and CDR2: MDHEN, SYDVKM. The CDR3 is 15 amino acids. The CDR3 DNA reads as TGTGCCAGCAGTTTATATCAGGGCCCTCGGGTGCGGCAGTACTTC. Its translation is CASSLYQGPRVRQYF.

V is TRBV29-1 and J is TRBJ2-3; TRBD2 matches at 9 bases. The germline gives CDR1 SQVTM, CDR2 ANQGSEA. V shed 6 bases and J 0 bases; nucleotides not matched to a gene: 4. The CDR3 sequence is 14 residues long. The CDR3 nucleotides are TGCAGCGTCAAGCGGGGGGCGAGCACAGATACGCAGTATTTT. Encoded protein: CSVKRGASTDTQYF.

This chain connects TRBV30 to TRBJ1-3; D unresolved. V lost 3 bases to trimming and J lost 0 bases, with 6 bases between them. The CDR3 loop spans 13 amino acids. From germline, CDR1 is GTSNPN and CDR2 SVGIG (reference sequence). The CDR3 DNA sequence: TGTGCCTGGAGATTTCTCTCTGGAAACACCATATATTTT. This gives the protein CAWRFLSGNTIYF.